This TCR beta chain was found in a study of blood T cell repertoires in COVID-19 (TCRdb year 2020). Study-level background: The collaborator samples originated in the United States, Italy and Spain and spanned the acute and convalescent phases of COVID-19. Deeply sampled blood TCRbeta repertoires from subjects exposed to, actively infected with, or recovered from COVID-19 were included in the dataset. The repertoires were made available in a free public database intended to serve as a resource for research on the immune response to SARS-CoV-2. The sample metadata nearly always contained a de-identified subject ID, COVID-19 status, age in years and sex. Samples were obtained from the ongoing ImmuneRACE study (first 160 participants) and from 1,254 subjects provided by 6 global collaborators. The prospective study material was composed of cDNA or gDNA derived from T cells, B-cell-depleted T cells, or PBMCs. Where available, HLA class I and class II types were taken from metadata supplied by the sample provider and were not determined by assay-based typing.

Summary of the overall study and its limitations: The quantity of clinical and demographic metadata differed by source and by participant and was supplied without curation.

TCRbeta CDR3 regions were amplified from genomic DNA using the immunoSEQ Assay, a bias-controlled multiplex PCR. The paper's processing steps were these. The number of nucleated cells in each sample was estimated by amplification of reference gene primers within the assay. To quantify the absolute abundance of each unique TCRbeta CDR3 rearrangement, sequence reads were collapsed and filtered. Productive Simpson clonality was computed per sample as the square root of Simpson's diversity index over productive rearrangements. In TCRdb, the immuneACCESS table is reduced to in-frame sequences with V and J assigned. These tables do not hold every clone; where another copy was compared, an unresolved V gene accounts for under half, and the others remain unexplained. The DNA gave D and trimming, while V, J and clone size come from that table. The sample records 100,000 to 150,000 clones, 80% to 90% of which are singletons. The ten top clones hold 2.4% of the sample.

In the prospective study, participants were about 18 to 89 years old, resided in 25 or so geographic areas of the United States, and were enrolled through a virtual design. To assign participants to cohorts, the prospective study relied on clinical history that participants themselves reported in a screening survey and a study questionnaire. In the prospective study, mobile phlebotomists collected whole blood, serum and a nasopharyngeal or oropharyngeal swab from each participant. Over a roughly 2-month period, participants in the prospective study had the option of providing additional blood draws and questionnaires. Before DNA extraction, blood samples from the prospective study were shipped at room temperature or frozen. As concerns this clone: It has no known antigen specificity. Base qualities are missing; no much larger clone stands one base away.

The CDR1 and CDR2 encoded by the germline V gene are SNHLY and FYNNEI. The CDR3 has 13 amino acids, counting the end cysteine and phenylalanine. Here the CDR3 DNA is all that survives: 39 bases in frame from base 1. Relative to germline, V is missing 10 bases and J is missing 7 bases, with 9 bases of the junction outside any gene match. This receptor was identified in a man in his forties with acute COVID-19. Here the chain combines TRBV2 and TRBJ1-2; 10 central nucleotides agree with TRBD1. The specimen was PBMCs or T cells enriched from blood (not recorded which). The CDR3 loop reads CATSGTGESGYTF. The DNA sequence follows: TGTGCCACCTCCGGGACAGGGGAGAGTGGCTACACCTTC.